Described below is a single T cell receptor (beta chain) sequence and its context. The antigen remains unidentified. The CDR3 loop spans 11 amino acids. Per the germline V gene, CDR1 is SGHKS and CDR2 is YYEKEE (reference sequence). The germline V and J ends were trimmed by 7 bases and 3 bases, with 7 bases remaining between them. This entry is derived from a study of shared clonotypes between healthy human individuals. Overall study: A couple of women and a few men aged 18 to 49 made up the donors. Notes on the study in general: Among donors, clonotype sharing was expected to be affected by sequencing depth. Rarefaction analysis demonstrated incomplete sorted-subset sequencing notwithstanding large depth.

Profiled with immunoSEQ multiplex PCR; TCRdb holds only in-frame clones, not every one. The sample comprises about 680,000 clones, around 73% of which are singletons, and around 2% rests with the top ten. There were no recent acute infections or vaccinations among the donors, who were healthy HIV-negative adults. The chain employs TRBV5-5 and TRBJ1-2; no reliable D call. This sequence originates from a woman in her 30s in good health. What was sequenced was memory CD4+ T cells sorted from blood. Subset indicated: CD45RA-negative fraction. In DNA form, the CDR3 reads TGTGCCAGCCTAAGGGACTATGGCTACACCTTC. This gives the protein CASLRDYGYTF.